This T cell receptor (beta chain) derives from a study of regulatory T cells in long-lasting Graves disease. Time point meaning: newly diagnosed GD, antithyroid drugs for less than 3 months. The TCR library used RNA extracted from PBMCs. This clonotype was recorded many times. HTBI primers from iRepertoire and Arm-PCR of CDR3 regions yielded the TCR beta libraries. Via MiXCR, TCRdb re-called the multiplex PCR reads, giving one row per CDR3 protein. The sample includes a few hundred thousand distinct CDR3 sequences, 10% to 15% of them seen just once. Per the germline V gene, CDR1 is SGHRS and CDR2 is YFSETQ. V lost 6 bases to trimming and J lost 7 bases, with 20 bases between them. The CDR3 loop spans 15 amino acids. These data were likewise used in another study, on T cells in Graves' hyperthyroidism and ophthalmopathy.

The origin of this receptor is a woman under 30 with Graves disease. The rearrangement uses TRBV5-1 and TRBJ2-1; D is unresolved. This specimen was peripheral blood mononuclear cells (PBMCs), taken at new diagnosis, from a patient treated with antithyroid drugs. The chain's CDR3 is CASTSLAGLENEQFF. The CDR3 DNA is TGCGCCAGCACCTCTCTGGCAGGTCTGGAGAATGAGCAGTTCTTC.